A single sample gave rise to the 23 T cell receptor beta chains below, sequenced in a study of vaccination and CD4 T cells after COVID-19. For these receptors, no antigen is known. Described treatment: roughly 11-day PBMC culture with coronavirus spike peptide pools or control peptides (ViraFEST assay). Sequenced with the Oncomine TCR Beta short-read assay was DNA taken from cultured CD4+ T cells. One entry per CDR3 protein, called by TCRdb with MiXCR from the PCR reads. The sample records about 25,000 distinct CDR3 sequences, roughly 71% being singletons. Sequencing was performed on CD4+ T cells from blood, cultured in vitro, taken after SARS-CoV-2 vaccination. The receptors come from a human donor who received a COVID-19 vaccine.

J is TRBJ2-2 and V is TRBV27; TRBD2 agrees at 8 bases. The V gene end was trimmed by 3 bases and the J gene end by 5 bases; junction bases not matched to a gene: 5. Germline V gene data show CDR1 as MNHEY and CDR2 as SMNVEV (reference sequence). The CDR3 is made up of 15 amino acids. CDR3 loop: CASSFQAGATGELFF. The DNA of the CDR3 is TGTGCCAGCAGTTTCCAAGCGGGGGCGACCGGGGAGCTGTTTTTT.

V is TRBV6-1 and J is TRBJ2-1, with D unresolved. CDR1 is MNHNS and CDR2 is SASEGT in the germline V gene. The CDR3 loop spans 11 amino acids. V gave up 3 bases and J gave up 10 bases, with 7 bases separating them. In DNA, the CDR3 is TGTGCCAGCAGTGAGGGGTACGAGCAGTTCTTC. Its translation: CASSEGYEQFF.

The rearrangement uses TRBV6-1 and TRBJ1-1; D is ambiguous. CDR3 length: 13 residues. CDR1 MNHNS and CDR2 SASEGT come from the germline V gene. V was shortened by 10 bases and J by 3 bases, with 15 bases between the two germline ends. The CDR3 here is CANRREGDTEAFF. CDR3 DNA: TGTGCCAACCGACGGGAGGGAGACACTGAAGCTTTCTTT.

The chain joins TRBV6-2 or TRBV6-3 to TRBJ2-5, with a tentative D call TRBD1 (6 bases). Germline V gene sequence: CDR1 MNHEY, CDR2 SVGEGT. V gave up 5 bases and J gave up 4 bases, with 14 bases separating them. CDR3 length: 14 amino acids. CDR3 residues: CASSKQGSAETQYF. CDR3 sequence (DNA): TGTGCCAGCAGTAAACAGGGTAGTGCAGAGACCCAGTACTTC.

This chain links TRBV20-1 with TRBJ1-2, with D perhaps TRBD1 (5 bases). The CDR3 has 11 residues. With 3 bases removed from V and 9 bases from J, the gap between germline ends came to 11 bases. The V gene's germline CDR1 is DFQATT and CDR2 SNEGSKA (reference sequence). The CDR3 nucleotides are TGCAGTGCTAGTATCCAGGGAAGCTACACCTTC. It codes for CSASIQGSYTF.

A few counts support this clonotype. V usage is TRBV7-2 and J usage is TRBJ1-6; 9 bases map to TRBD1. The V gene's germline CDR1 is SGHTA and CDR2 FQGNSA. V lost 5 bases to trimming and J lost 7 bases; unmatched junction nucleotides: 6. This CDR3 is built from 15 residues. CDR3 residues: CASSPGTGYNSPLHF. CDR3 DNA sequence: TGTGCCAGCAGCCCGGGGACAGGGTACAATTCACCCCTCCACTTT.

This clonotype was observed a few times. The CDR3 is CASSEATPNYGYTF. DNA of the CDR3: TGTGCCAGCAGTGAAGCGACCCCTAACTATGGCTACACCTTC. V and J are TRBV6-1 and TRBJ1-2; D is undetermined. CDR1 and CDR2 (germline): MNHNS, SASEGT. V was trimmed by 0 bases and J by 0 bases, leaving 5 bases between them. This CDR3 has 14 amino acids.

The chain links TRBV6-2 or TRBV6-3 to TRBJ2-3, with 8 bases lining up with TRBD2. Germline lookup yields CDR1 MNHEY and CDR2 SVGEGT. After removal of 5 bases from V and 0 bases from J, the junction contained 16 bases not matched to a gene. The CDR3 contains 19 residues. CDR3 protein: CASSTHSPESGGSTDTQYF. The CDR3 DNA is TGTGCCAGCAGTACTCACTCTCCCGAAAGCGGGGGAAGCACAGATACGCAGTATTTT.

The chain uses TRBV25-1 and TRBJ2-3; a weak D match, TRBD2 (7 bases). The CDR3 runs to 15 residues. Per germline, CDR1 MGHDK and CDR2 SYGVNS. Trimming removed 8 bases from V and 5 bases from J, with 20 bases in between. The DNA for the CDR3 is TGTGCCAGCGCGACCTTTGGGGGGGCAGGAGATACGCAGTATTTT. Amino acids: CASATFGGAGDTQYF.

This clonotype appeared a few times. The gene calls are TRBV2 and TRBJ1-2; tentative D call: TRBD1 (6 bases). V was clipped by 5 bases and J by 0 bases, with 13 bases between them. From germline, CDR1 is SNHLY and CDR2 FYNNEI. The CDR3 loop spans 15 amino acids. The CDR3 sequence is CASSFSRQANYGYTF. CDR3 coding DNA: TGTGCCAGCAGTTTCAGCCGACAGGCTAACTATGGCTACACCTTC.

This clonotype has only one observation. The chain carries TRBV18 and TRBJ1-1; D gene unclear. There are 15 residues in the CDR3. Trimming stripped 2 bases from V and 1 base from J, with 11 bases between. Germline assignment: CDR1 KGHSH and CDR2 LQKENI. CDR3 nucleotides: TGTGCCAGCTCACCATCTACGGTTGGGAACACTGAAGCTTTCTTT. The encoded protein is CASSPSTVGNTEAFF.

The chain uses TRBV5-4 and TRBJ1-3; D possibly corresponds to TRBD1 (6 bases). Germline V gene data show CDR1 as SGHNT and CDR2 as YYREEE (reference sequence). V was cut by 4 bases and J by 0 bases, with 14 bases left in between. CDR3 size: 16 residues. CDR3 bases: TGTGCCAGCAGCCCCGGGGGGCTCTACTCTGGAAACACCATATATTTT. Amino acid sequence: CASSPGGLYSGNTIYF. Supplemented by reference TRBV5-4 and TRBJ1-3, the full variable domain reads ETGVTQSPTHLIKTRGQQVTLRCSSQSGHNTVSWYQQALGQGPQFIFQYYREEENGRGNFPPRFSGLQFPNYSSELNVNALELDDSALYLCASSPGGLYSGNTIYFGEGSWLTVV.

This rearrangement joins TRBV30 to TRBJ1-4; possibly TRBD1 for D (6 bases). V lost 3 bases, J lost 7 bases, and 15 bases lay in between. This CDR3 is built from 14 residues. Germline assignment: CDR1 GTSNPN and CDR2 SVGIG (reference sequence). The CDR3 region is CAWSSWGRGEKLFF. Written as DNA, the CDR3 is TGTGCCTGGAGCTCCTGGGGGCGTGGTGAAAAACTGTTTTTT.

This clonotype was observed a handful of times. V gene TRBV10-1 combines with J gene TRBJ2-7; D is perhaps TRBD1 or TRBD2 (5 bases each). V lost 6 bases to trimming and J lost 1 base, with 10 bases between them. The CDR3 is 13 residues long. Germline V gene sequence: CDR1 WNHNN, CDR2 SYGVQD (reference sequence). The CDR3 nucleotides read TGCGCCAGCAGCCCGGGACGGTCCTACGAGCAGTACTTC. It specifies CASSPGRSYEQYF.

The chain combines TRBV19 with TRBJ1-1; TRBD1 might be the D (6 bases). The CDR3 length is 15 residues. The germline V gene has CDR1 LNHDA and CDR2 SQIVND (reference sequence). Trimming removed 4 bases at V and 2 bases at J, with 14 bases between. DNA for the CDR3: TGTGCCAGTAGTACGGCGGGCAGGGGAAACACTGAAGCTTTCTTT. This sequence encodes CASSTAGRGNTEAFF.

This rearrangement joins TRBV7-9 to TRBJ2-3; 12 nucleotides align to TRBD2. The V gene's germline CDR1 is SEHNR and CDR2 FQNEAQ (reference sequence). This CDR3 has 16 amino acids. The V segment lost 5 bases and the J segment 2 bases; nucleotides outside the gene matches: 5. The CDR3 bases are TGTGCCAGCAGCCCTGGACTAGCGGGAAACACAGATACGCAGTATTTT. Protein: CASSPGLAGNTDTQYF.

This clonotype has just a few counts. V usage is TRBV30 and J usage is TRBJ1-2; D might be TRBD1 (5 bases). V lost 0 bases, J lost 4 bases, and 18 bases lay in between. CDR3 size: 16 residues. Germline CDR1 reads GTSNPN; CDR2 reads SVGIG (reference sequence). The CDR3 DNA reads as TGTGCCTGGAGTGTACTAATTTCAGGGTCGGCCTATGGCTACACCTTC. This gives the protein CAWSVLISGSAYGYTF.

The CDR3 DNA reads TGTGCCAGCAGTTACTCGAAGGGTGCTAGGGCTATAATCCAAGAGACCCAGTACTTC. Translating gives CASSYSKGARAIIQETQYF. This rearrangement joins TRBV6-5 to TRBJ2-5; no definite D call. CDR3 length: 19 amino acids. Per the germline V gene, CDR1 is MNHEY and CDR2 is SVGAGI. The germline V and J ends were trimmed by 0 bases and 1 base, with 21 bases remaining between them.

The chain joins TRBV7-3 to TRBJ1-4; 8 bases are a match to TRBD1. V shed 5 bases and J 2 bases; nucleotides not matched to a gene: 1. Germline lookup yields CDR1 SGHTA and CDR2 FQGTGA. This CDR3 is 14 amino acids long. The CDR3 spells CASSPGGTNEKLFF. The CDR3 DNA reads TGTGCCAGCAGCCCAGGGGGCACTAATGAAAAACTGTTTTTT. Full variable domain (remainder filled in from reference TRBV7-3 and TRBJ1-4): GAGVSQTPSNKVTEKGKYVELRCDPISGHTALYWYRQSLGQGPEFLIYFQGTGAADDSGLPNDRFFAVRPEGSVSTLKIQRTERGDSAVYLCASSPGGTNEKLFFGSGTQLSVL.

The rearrangement uses TRBV28 and TRBJ1-5; D is possibly TRBD1 (6 bases). The CDR3 extends over 15 amino acids. Germline CDR1 is MDHEN and CDR2 is SYDVKM. Deletions cut 3 bases from V and 3 bases from J, with 12 bases between. The CDR3 DNA is TGTGCCAGCAGTTTCTACGACAGGCTCAATCAGCCCCAGCATTTT. This encodes CASSFYDRLNQPQHF.

This chain joins TRBV7-9 and TRBJ2-1, with 9 bases lining up with TRBD2. The V gene end was trimmed by 3 bases and the J gene end by 6 bases; junction bases not matched to a gene: 6. Germline-derived CDR1 and CDR2 are SEHNR and FQNEAQ (reference sequence). This CDR3 has 15 residues. The CDR3 spells CASSLTSGIFNEQFF. CDR3 in DNA: TGTGCCAGCAGCTTGACTAGCGGAATCTTCAATGAGCAGTTCTTC.

The chain combines TRBV25-1 with TRBJ1-1, with 7 bases matching TRBD1. J was trimmed by 3 bases and V by 6 bases; bases with no gene match: 4. Germline V gene lookup returns CDR1 MGHDK and CDR2 SYGVNS. There are 13 residues in the CDR3. The CDR3 nucleotides are TGTGCCAGCAGGGGTACAGGGGACACTGAAGCTTTCTTT. Amino acids: CASRGTGDTEAFF.

V is TRBV5-4 and J is TRBJ2-5, with TRBD2 matching 7 bases. V dropped 4 bases and J dropped 2; count of bases not matched to a gene: 8. Germline V gene data show CDR1 as SGHNT and CDR2 as YYREEE (reference sequence). The CDR3 loop spans 15 amino acids. This CDR3 reads CASSPTGGNQETQYF. CDR3 coding DNA: TGTGCCAGCAGCCCCACCGGGGGGAATCAAGAGACCCAGTACTTC.